This T cell receptor beta chain was obtained from a study of T cell responses to AZD1222 COVID-19 vaccine. Study as a whole: Doses given second, at about 4 or about 12 weeks, were pooled.

Trimming removed 3 bases at V and 2 bases at J, with 12 bases between. Germline CDR1 MNHNY, CDR2 SVGAGI (reference sequence). The CDR3 totals 15 residues. Clones were read by immunoSEQ multiplex PCR, and TCRdb kept only the in-frame ones, dropping some. The repertoire holds about 140,000 clones, 85% to 90% seen once, with around 5% in the top ten. The sample consisted of peripheral blood, taken on day 0 of AZD1222 vaccination. The clonotype comes from an adult in good health. The V and J genes are TRBV6-6 and TRBJ2-3, with D possibly matching TRBD2 (6 bases). CDR3 amino acids: CASSYSAGYTDTQYF. The CDR3 DNA reads as TGTGCCAGCAGTTATTCGGCGGGGTACACAGATACGCAGTATTTT.